The T cell receptor beta chain described here comes from a study of blood T cells in healthy people across ages. A second PCR of 7 to 11 cycles used a sample-barcoded 5' primer and a J-beta primer mix. One entry per CDR3 protein, called by TCRdb with MiXCR from the 5' RACE reads. The sample holds 650,000 to 900,000 distinct CDR3 sequences, around 62% seen once. The CDR3 spans 14 residues. Germline-derived CDR1 and CDR2 are SGHTA and FQGNSA. The material sequenced was blood. This chain uses TRBV7-2 with TRBJ2-5; D remains unclear. Gene TRBJ2-7 matches the end of the DNA better, so the J call may be wrong. The TCR comes from a man under 40 in good health. DNA for the CDR3: TGTGCCAGCAGCCTAGAGGAAGCTCTGTACGAGCAGTACTTC. Protein product: CASSLEEALYEQYF.